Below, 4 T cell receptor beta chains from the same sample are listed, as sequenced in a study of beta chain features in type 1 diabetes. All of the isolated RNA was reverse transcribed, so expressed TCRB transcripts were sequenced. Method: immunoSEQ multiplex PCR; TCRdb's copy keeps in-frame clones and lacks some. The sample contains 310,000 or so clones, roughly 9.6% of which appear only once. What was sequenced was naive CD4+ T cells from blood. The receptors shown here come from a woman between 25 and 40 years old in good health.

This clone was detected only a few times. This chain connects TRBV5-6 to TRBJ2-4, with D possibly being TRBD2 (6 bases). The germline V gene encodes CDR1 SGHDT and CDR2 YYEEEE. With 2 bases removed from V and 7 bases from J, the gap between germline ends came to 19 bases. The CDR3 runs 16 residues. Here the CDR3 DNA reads TGTGCCAGCAGCTTTATAGCCGCGGGGCGCATGAACATTCAGTACTTC. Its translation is CASSFIAAGRMNIQYF.

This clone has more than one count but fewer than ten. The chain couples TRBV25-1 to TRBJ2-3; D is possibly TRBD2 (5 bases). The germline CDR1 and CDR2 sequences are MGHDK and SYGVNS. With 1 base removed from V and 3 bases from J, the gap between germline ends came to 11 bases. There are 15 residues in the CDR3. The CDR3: CASSELSGVTDTQYF. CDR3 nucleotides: TGTGCCAGCAGTGAATTATCCGGGGTTACAGATACGCAGTATTTT.

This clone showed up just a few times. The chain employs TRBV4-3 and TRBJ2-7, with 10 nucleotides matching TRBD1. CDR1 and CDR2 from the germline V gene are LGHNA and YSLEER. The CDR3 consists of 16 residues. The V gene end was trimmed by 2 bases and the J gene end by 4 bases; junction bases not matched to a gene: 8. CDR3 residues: CASSQTGTGESYEQYF. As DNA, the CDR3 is TGCGCCAGCAGCCAAACCGGGACAGGGGAATCGTACGAGCAGTACTTC.

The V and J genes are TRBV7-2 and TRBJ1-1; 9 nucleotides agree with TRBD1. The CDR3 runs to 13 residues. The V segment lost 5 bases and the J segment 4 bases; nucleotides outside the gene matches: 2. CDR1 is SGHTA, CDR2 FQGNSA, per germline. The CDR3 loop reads CASSRTGATEAFF. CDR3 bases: TGTGCCAGCAGCAGGACAGGGGCCACTGAAGCTTTCTTT.